Shown below are 9 T cell receptor beta chains from a single sample sequenced in a study of cytomegalovirus exposure and HLA in healthy donors. PCR involved 60 Vbeta and 13 Jbeta primers. Produced via immunoSEQ multiplex PCR; TCRdb's table is partial and in-frame only. The sample has under 200,000 clones, around four fifths seen once; the top ten hold approximately 1.2%. Source material: PBMCs. The receptors originated from a man aged 25-45 years in good health and CMV-seronegative.

The chain employs TRBV5-8 and TRBJ2-3; 11 bases align to TRBD1. There are 16 residues in the CDR3. Germline CDR1 SGHTS, CDR2 YDEGEE. After removal of 3 bases from V and 3 bases from J, the junction contained 6 bases not matched to a gene. CDR3 protein: CASSSGQGARTDTQYF. In DNA, the CDR3 is TGTGCCAGCAGCTCCGGACAGGGGGCGAGGACAGATACGCAGTATTTT.

The V call is TRBV9, the J call TRBJ2-7; 7 nucleotides match TRBD2. Germline values: CDR1 SGDLS, CDR2 YYNGEE. CDR3 length: 15 residues. The trim removed 3 bases at V and 3 bases at J, leaving 9 bases unmatched. CDR3 sequence reads: CASSGLGGYDYEQYF. The CDR3 nucleotides read TGTGCCAGCAGCGGCCTGGGGGGGTATGACTACGAGCAGTACTTC. The full variable domain, rest sourced from reference TRBV9 and TRBJ2-7, is DSGVTQTPKHLITATGQRVTLRCSPRSGDLSVYWYQQSLDQGLQFLIQYYNGEERAKGNILERFSAQQFPDLHSELNLSSLELGDSALYFCASSGLGGYDYEQYFGPGTRLTVT.

This chain uses TRBV6-1 with TRBJ1-1; D is possibly TRBD1 (6 bases). The CDR3 spans 13 residues. The V gene's germline CDR1 is MNHNS and CDR2 SASEGT. CDR3 coding DNA: TGTGCGACTATCCAGGGGCGATTCGCTGAAGCTTTCTTT. Protein product: CATIQGRFAEAFF.

The chain combines TRBV7-2 with TRBJ2-7; TRBD2 matches at 10 bases. The CDR3 runs to 14 residues. V gave up 7 bases and J gave up 2 bases; unmatched junction bases: 5. Germline values: CDR1 SGHTA, CDR2 FQGNSA. In DNA form, the CDR3 reads TGTGCCAGCAACCTAGCGGGAGACCCCTACGAGCAGTACTTC. Its protein is CASNLAGDPYEQYF.

The chain employs TRBV11-2 and TRBJ2-7; 11 nucleotides line up with TRBD1. Germline assignment: CDR1 SGHAT and CDR2 FQNNGV. CDR3 length equals 12 residues. After removal of 5 bases from V and 12 bases from J, the junction contained 6 bases not matched to a gene. The CDR3 loop reads CASSRSGTGGYF. CDR3 in DNA: TGTGCCAGCAGCCGATCCGGGACAGGGGGGTACTTC.

This sequence joins TRBV9 and TRBJ2-3; 13 bases agree with TRBD2. Germline loops: CDR1 SGDLS, CDR2 YYNGEE. V lost 2 bases and J lost 5; bases outside the gene matches: 5. This CDR3 is 16 amino acids long. This CDR3 reads CASSVTSGRAIDTQYF. The CDR3 DNA follows: TGTGCCAGCAGCGTCACTAGCGGGAGGGCCATAGATACGCAGTATTTT.

The V call is TRBV28, the J call TRBJ2-7; D might be TRBD1 (6 bases). The length of the CDR3 is 13 residues. Trimming left V 6 bases short and J 0 bases short, with 9 bases between. CDR1 is MDHEN and CDR2 is SYDVKM in the germline V gene. The CDR3 spells CASRRTASYEQYF. CDR3 bases: TGTGCCAGCAGACGGACAGCCTCCTACGAGCAGTACTTC.

Turning to this clone: At one of its ends the junction is not consistent with the germline gene, which may arise from a read error. CDR3 nucleotides: TGTGCTAGCAGATCGGCACAGGGAAGGACCGGGGAGCTGTTTTTT. It yields the protein CASRSAQGRTGELFF. The gene calls are TRBV7-7 and TRBJ2-2, with D possibly TRBD1 on 6 matching bases. The germline V gene encodes CDR1 SSHAT and CDR2 FNYEAQ (reference sequence). The CDR3 is 15 residues long.

The chain uses TRBV10-3 and TRBJ2-1, with D perhaps matching TRBD2 (5 bases). Germline V lookup: CDR1 ENHRY, CDR2 SYGVKD. Between the trimmed V and J ends, which lost 10 bases and 15 bases, there was a span of 16 bases. The CDR3 spans 10 residues. This CDR3 is CATGESQWFF. Here the CDR3 DNA reads TGTGCCACCGGGGAGTCGCAGTGGTTCTTC.